These 31 T cell receptor beta chains were sequenced from one sample in a study of control samples from healthy donors and cancer patients. Repertoires were generated with immunoSEQ multiplex PCR, while TCRdb's copy carries only in-frame clones and drops some. The sample records under 200,000 clones, about 90% being singletons. Sequenced input: blood. These receptors originate from a woman aged 25 to 45 in good health.

CDR3: CASSLDGAGNTEAFF. The CDR3 DNA is TGCGCCAGCAGCTTGGATGGTGCAGGGAACACTGAAGCTTTCTTT. The rearrangement links TRBV5-1 to TRBJ1-1; D remains ambiguous. The length of the CDR3 is 15 residues. Germline V gene data show CDR1 as SGHRS and CDR2 as YFSETQ. V was cut by 0 bases and J by 1 base, with 10 bases left in between.

The genes are TRBV2 and TRBJ2-2; the match to TRBD2 covers 14 bases. V gave up 7 bases and J gave up 4 bases; unmatched junction bases: 2. The CDR3 is made up of 15 amino acids. CDR1 is SNHLY and CDR2 is FYNNEI in the germline V gene. CDR3 sequence reads: CASTGLAGGTGELFF. CDR3 DNA: TGTGCCAGCACCGGACTAGCGGGAGGCACCGGGGAGCTGTTTTTT.

The rearrangement joins TRBV30 to TRBJ1-1, with a weak D call TRBD1 (5 bases). The CDR3 is 14 residues long. V was pared by 4 bases and J by 6 bases, with 18 bases between. Germline values: CDR1 GTSNPN, CDR2 SVGIG (reference sequence). The CDR3 nucleotides read TGTGCCTGGACCTTGGGAAGGGGCGACCCTGAAGCTTTCTTT. It yields the protein CAWTLGRGDPEAFF.

In this sample, this clone turned up a few times. The CDR3 reads CASSMGGFQPQHF. DNA for the CDR3: TGTGCCAGTAGTATGGGAGGGTTTCAGCCCCAGCATTTT. The rearrangement links TRBV19 to TRBJ1-5; D unclear. CDR1 LNHDA and CDR2 SQIVND come from the germline V gene (reference sequence). V lost 3 bases, J lost 6 bases, and 9 bases lay in between. The CDR3 is 13 amino acids.

The rearrangement joins TRBV5-6 to TRBJ1-6, with TRBD1 identical over 7 bases. The CDR3 is 16 amino acids. Germline CDR1 is SGHDT and CDR2 is YYEEEE. J was trimmed by 0 bases and V by 2 bases; bases with no gene match: 2. In DNA form, the CDR3 reads TGTGCCAGCAGCTTCAGGGGGAGCTCCTATAATTCACCCCTCCACTTT. Protein sequence: CASSFRGSSYNSPLHF.

J is TRBJ2-5 and V is TRBV25-1; no clear D gene. CDR3 length: 11 amino acids. V was cut by 7 bases and J by 5 bases, with 8 bases left in between. Germline CDR1 and CDR2: MGHDK and SYGVNS. CDR3: CASTLKETQYF. The CDR3 DNA reads TGTGCCAGCACCCTAAAGGAGACCCAGTACTTC.

The V and J genes are TRBV4-1 and TRBJ2-2; D unclear. Deletions cut 1 base from V and 10 bases from J, with 13 bases between. Per the germline V gene, CDR1 is MGHRA and CDR2 is YSYEKL. The CDR3 contains 14 residues. Written as DNA, the CDR3 is TGCGCCAGCAGCCAAGGTTCCGGCCTCGAGGAGCTGTTTTTT. It yields the protein CASSQGSGLEELFF.

The chain recombines TRBV29-1 with TRBJ2-7, with 12 bases lining up with TRBD1. Germline trimming cut 7 bases from V and 5 bases from J; bases unmatched to any gene: 6. Germline CDR1 and CDR2: SQVTM and ANQGSEA. The CDR3 extends over 13 amino acids. The CDR3 protein is CSGSGTGGHEQYF. The CDR3 nucleotides read TGCAGCGGGTCCGGGACAGGGGGCCACGAGCAGTACTTC.

The rearrangement uses TRBV6-5 and TRBJ1-1, with 8 positions matching TRBD1. The CDR3 is 15 amino acids. CDR1 is MNHEY and CDR2 is SVGAGI in the germline V gene. With V trimmed by 7 bases and J by 1 base, 8 bases remained unmatched. CDR3 in DNA: TGTGCCAGCATCGACAGGGGCCGCCAGAACACTGAAGCTTTCTTT. This translates into CASIDRGRQNTEAFF.

The rearrangement joins TRBV27 to TRBJ2-7; TRBD2 matches 8 bases. CDR1 and CDR2 (germline): MNHEY, SMNVEV (reference sequence). The length of the CDR3 is 14 residues. The V segment lost 7 bases and the J segment 6 bases; nucleotides outside the gene matches: 11. CDR3 DNA sequence: TGTGCCAGCACCCTGGGGGCGGGGGGAAGCGAGCAGTACTTC. It codes for CASTLGAGGSEQYF.

V gene TRBV6-6 combines with J gene TRBJ2-1; no firm D call. Trimming left V 2 bases short and J 7 bases short, with 12 bases between. Germline CDR1 and CDR2: MNHNY and SVGAGI (reference sequence). There are 14 residues in the CDR3. The DNA of the CDR3 is TGTGCCAGCAGTTACGGCAGTATAGGAAATGAGCAGTTCTTC. It translates to CASSYGSIGNEQFF.

This chain joins TRBV11-2 and TRBJ1-1, with TRBD1 as a possible D gene (5 bases). Germline V CDR1 and CDR2: SGHAT, FQNNGV. V dropped 5 bases and J dropped 5 bases, with 18 bases sitting between them. There are 15 residues in the CDR3. CDR3 region: CASSRTGVGGTEAFF. The DNA of the CDR3 is TGTGCCAGCAGCCGTACGGGGGTGGGTGGAACTGAAGCTTTCTTT.

The CDR3 here is CASSLSDRNTEAFF. CDR3 DNA: TGTGCCAGCAGCTTATCGGACAGGAACACTGAAGCTTTCTTT. This chain links TRBV7-9 with TRBJ1-1; D might be TRBD1 (6 bases). The V and J ends lost 2 bases and 1 base respectively, with 8 bases between them. Germline values: CDR1 SEHNR, CDR2 FQNEAQ (reference sequence). The CDR3 runs 14 residues.

J is TRBJ2-3 and V is TRBV7-9; TRBD1 might be the D (5 bases). The CDR3 has 17 amino acids. Germline assignment: CDR1 SEHNR and CDR2 FQNEAQ (reference sequence). V lost 5 bases and J 0 bases, leaving 18 bases between the germline ends. This chain's CDR3 is CASSLPLPTESTDTQYF. CDR3 coding DNA: TGTGCCAGCAGCCTACCCCTCCCGACAGAGAGCACAGATACGCAGTATTTT.

The gene calls are TRBV11-1 and TRBJ2-7; D is unresolved. V was pared by 3 bases and J by 4 bases, with 16 bases between. This CDR3 spans 15 amino acids. CDR1 is SGHAT and CDR2 is FQDESV in the germline V gene (reference sequence). CDR3 coding DNA: TGTGCCAGCAGCTTCCGGCCAGGCCTCTTTTACGAGCAGTACGTC. It translates to CASSFRPGLFYEQYV.

The chain carries TRBV19 and TRBJ1-2; tentative D call: TRBD1 (5 bases). Germline CDR1 and CDR2: LNHDA and SQIVND (reference sequence). This CDR3 is built from 14 residues. The V end was cut by 3 bases, the J end by 8 bases, with 16 bases between. The CDR3 region is CASSISGRRAGYTF. The CDR3 region has the DNA TGTGCCAGTAGTATCTCGGGACGGAGGGCCGGCTACACCTTC. Filled out from reference TRBV19 and TRBJ1-2, the complete variable domain reads DGGITQSPKYLFRKEGQNVTLSCEQNLNHDAMYWYRQDPGQGLRLIYYSQIVNDFQKGDIAEGYSVSREKKESFPLTVTSAQKNPTAFYLCASSISGRRAGYTFGSGTRLTVV.

This clone was observed a few times. The rearrangement links TRBV19 to TRBJ2-6; possibly TRBD1 for D (6 bases). Trimming cost V 5 bases and J 0 bases, with 11 bases left between them. The CDR3 is 16 amino acids. Germline V gene data show CDR1 as LNHDA and CDR2 as SQIVND (reference sequence). The CDR3: CASSPQGNSGANVLTF. The CDR3 DNA reads as TGTGCCAGTAGTCCACAGGGCAACTCTGGGGCCAACGTCCTGACTTTC.

The chain recombines TRBV5-1 with TRBJ2-3; TRBD1 is a possible D gene (6 bases). CDR1 and CDR2 (germline): SGHRS, YFSETQ. This CDR3 is 15 amino acids long. V was shortened by 1 base and J by 1 base, with 10 bases between the two germline ends. The CDR3 DNA follows: TGCGCCAGCAGCTTGCAGGGGTCGGGCACAGATACGCAGTATTTT. Its protein product is CASSLQGSGTDTQYF.

The V call is TRBV28, the J call TRBJ2-7, with TRBD1 matching over 7 bases. CDR3 length: 14 amino acids. Trimming cost V 5 bases and J 3 bases; bases outside gene matches: 7. Germline CDR1 MDHEN, CDR2 SYDVKM. The CDR3 DNA reads as TGTGCCAGCAGTCCACAGGGGCTCCTCTACGAGCAGTACTTC. As protein: CASSPQGLLYEQYF.

V usage is TRBV7-9 and J usage is TRBJ1-4; 7 bases fit TRBD1. This CDR3 has 15 residues. Trimming removed 3 bases from V and 8 bases from J; junction bases left unmatched: 9. Germline V gives CDR1 SEHNR, CDR2 FQNEAQ (reference sequence). The CDR3 sequence is CASSLGEGAGEKLFF. CDR3 sequence (DNA): TGTGCCAGCAGCTTGGGCGAGGGGGCAGGAGAAAAACTGTTTTTT.

The chain links TRBV6-1 to TRBJ2-3; TRBD2 matches 8 bases. Germline V gene data show CDR1 as MNHNS and CDR2 as SASEGT. With 0 bases clipped from V and 5 bases from J, the junction kept 13 bases outside the gene matches. The CDR3 consists of 18 residues. CDR3 nucleotides: TGTGCCAGCAGTGAAGCTCATAGCGGGATGAGCTTTGGAGATACGCAGTATTTT. The encoded protein is CASSEAHSGMSFGDTQYF.

The chain employs TRBV3-1 (or the pseudogene TRBV3-2) and TRBJ2-2; D call uncertain. The CDR3 totals 14 residues. Trimming left V 5 bases short and J 1 base short, with 8 bases between. The germline V gene encodes CDR1 LGHDT and CDR2 YNNKEL (reference sequence). The CDR3 DNA reads TGTGCCAGCAGCGATTTGGTGAACACCGGGGAGCTGTTTTTT. Protein: CASSDLVNTGELFF.

The chain uses TRBV15 and TRBJ2-1, with 8 nucleotides matching TRBD1. CDR3 length equals 15 residues. V gave up 1 base and J gave up 8 bases; unmatched junction bases: 7. CDR1 is LNHNV, CDR2 YYDKDF, per germline (reference sequence). The CDR3, as DNA: TGTGCCACCAGCAGAGCCCGGACAGGGTTCGATGAGCAGTTCTTC. Translation gives CATSRARTGFDEQFF.

The chain is built from TRBV6-2 or TRBV6-3 and TRBJ2-1; 14 bases are a match to TRBD2. With 6 bases clipped from V and 1 base from J, the junction kept 2 bases outside the gene matches. The germline V gene encodes CDR1 MNHEY and CDR2 SVGEGT. CDR3 length equals 16 residues. CDR3 amino acids: CASSRLAGGSYNEQFF. CDR3 nucleotide sequence: TGTGCCAGCAGCCGACTAGCGGGAGGGTCCTACAATGAGCAGTTCTTC.

This chain uses TRBV9 with TRBJ2-2; 9 positions agree with TRBD2. V lost 4 bases, J lost 6 bases, and 10 bases stayed unmatched. Germline V gives CDR1 SGDLS, CDR2 YYNGEE. This CDR3 has 16 amino acids. The CDR3 sequence: CASSPLVAGGPGELFF. The CDR3 nucleotides read TGTGCCAGCAGCCCCCTAGTTGCGGGGGGGCCCGGGGAGCTGTTTTTT.

The chain is built from TRBV11-2 and TRBJ2-3; D possibly corresponds to TRBD1 (7 bases). The CDR3 runs to 16 residues. The V and J ends lost 4 bases and 1 base respectively, with 15 bases between them. Germline V CDR1 and CDR2: SGHAT, FQNNGV. The CDR3 DNA is TGTGCCAGCAGCTCAAGGGGGCGGGGTCGCACAGATACGCAGTATTTT. It is translated as CASSSRGRGRTDTQYF.

The genes are TRBV29-1 and TRBJ2-4; a possible D gene is TRBD1 (5 bases). Germline V gives CDR1 SQVTM, CDR2 ANQGSEA. The CDR3 is made up of 16 amino acids. The germline V and J ends were trimmed by 1 base and 4 bases, with 17 bases remaining between them. CDR3 region: CSVEASYPQGKNIQYF. The CDR3 DNA follows: TGCAGCGTTGAAGCTTCCTACCCTCAGGGAAAAAACATTCAGTACTTC.

The chain combines TRBV24-1 with TRBJ1-6, with TRBD1 as a possible D gene (5 bases). Between the trimmed V and J ends, which lost 5 bases and 11 bases, there was a span of 12 bases. The germline V gene encodes CDR1 KGHDR and CDR2 SFDVKD. This CDR3 comprises 13 residues. CDR3 residues: CATSASTGAPLHF. The CDR3 bases are TGTGCCACCAGTGCTTCCACAGGTGCACCCCTCCACTTT.

V gene TRBV6-5 combines with J gene TRBJ1-6; no firm D call. V gave up 0 bases and J gave up 5 bases, with 8 bases separating them. The CDR3 consists of 15 residues. Per germline, CDR1 MNHEY and CDR2 SVGAGI. CDR3: CASSYSRVNNSPLHF. For the CDR3, the DNA is TGTGCCAGCAGTTACTCCCGCGTAAATAATTCACCCCTCCACTTT.

The CDR3 DNA follows: TGTGCCAGCAGCCGAACGGGACCGGGGAACACTGAAGCTTTCTTT. It specifies CASSRTGPGNTEAFF. This chain connects TRBV11-3 to TRBJ1-1; weak D call: TRBD1 (5 bases). CDR3 length: 15 residues. CDR1 SGHNT and CDR2 YENEEA come from the germline V gene. The V end was cut by 5 bases, the J end by 1 base, with 14 bases between.

The rearrangement links TRBV30 to TRBJ1-1; 7 bases map to TRBD1. CDR1 and CDR2 from the germline V gene are GTSNPN and SVGIG (reference sequence). This CDR3 has 13 residues. V was clipped by 8 bases and J by 5 bases; unmatched bases: 11. This CDR3 reads CAHYRPGGTEAFF. The CDR3 DNA sequence: TGTGCCCACTACCGGCCAGGGGGAACTGAAGCTTTCTTT.